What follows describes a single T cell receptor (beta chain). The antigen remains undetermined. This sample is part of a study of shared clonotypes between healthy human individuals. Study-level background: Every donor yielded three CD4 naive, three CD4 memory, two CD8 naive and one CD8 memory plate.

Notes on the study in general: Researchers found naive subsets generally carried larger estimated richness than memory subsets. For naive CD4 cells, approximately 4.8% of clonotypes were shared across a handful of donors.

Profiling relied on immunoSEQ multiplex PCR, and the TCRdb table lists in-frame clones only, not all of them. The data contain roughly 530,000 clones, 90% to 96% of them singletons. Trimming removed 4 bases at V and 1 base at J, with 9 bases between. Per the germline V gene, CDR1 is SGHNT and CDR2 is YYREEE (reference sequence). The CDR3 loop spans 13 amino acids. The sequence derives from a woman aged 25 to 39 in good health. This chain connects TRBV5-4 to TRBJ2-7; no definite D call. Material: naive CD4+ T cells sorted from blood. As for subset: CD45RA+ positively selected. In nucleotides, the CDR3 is TGTGCCAGCAGCACCTACCTTTCCTACGAGCAGTACTTC. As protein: CASSTYLSYEQYF.